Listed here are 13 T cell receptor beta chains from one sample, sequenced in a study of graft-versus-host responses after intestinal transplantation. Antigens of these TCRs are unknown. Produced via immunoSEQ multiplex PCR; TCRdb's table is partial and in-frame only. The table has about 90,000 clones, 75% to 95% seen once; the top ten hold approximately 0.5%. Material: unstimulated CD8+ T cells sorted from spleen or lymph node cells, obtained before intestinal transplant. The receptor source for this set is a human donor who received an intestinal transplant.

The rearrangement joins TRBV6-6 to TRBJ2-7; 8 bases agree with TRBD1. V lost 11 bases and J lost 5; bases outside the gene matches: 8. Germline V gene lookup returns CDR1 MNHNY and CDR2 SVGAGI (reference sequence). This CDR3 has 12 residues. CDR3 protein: CASSTGAHEQYF. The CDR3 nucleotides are TGTGCCTCATCGACAGGGGCCCACGAGCAGTACTTC.

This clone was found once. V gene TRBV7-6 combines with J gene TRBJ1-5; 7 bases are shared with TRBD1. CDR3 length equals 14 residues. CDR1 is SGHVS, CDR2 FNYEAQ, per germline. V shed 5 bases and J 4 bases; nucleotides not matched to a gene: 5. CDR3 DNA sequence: TGTGCCAGCAGCCCACAGGGGAATAATCAGCCCCAGCATTTT. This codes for CASSPQGNNQPQHF.

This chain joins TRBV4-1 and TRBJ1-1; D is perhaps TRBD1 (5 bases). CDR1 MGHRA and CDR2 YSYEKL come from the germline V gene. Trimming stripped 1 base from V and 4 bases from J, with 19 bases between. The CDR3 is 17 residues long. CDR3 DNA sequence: TGCGCCAGCAGCCAAGTCGATGCGGGGCTGAAAGGCACTGAAGCTTTCTTT. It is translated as CASSQVDAGLKGTEAFF.

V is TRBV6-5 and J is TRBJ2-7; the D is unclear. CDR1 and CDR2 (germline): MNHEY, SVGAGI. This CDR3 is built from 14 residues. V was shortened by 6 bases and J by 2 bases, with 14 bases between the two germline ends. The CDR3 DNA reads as TGTGCCAGCAGCCCACCGGGTGCTACCTACGAGCAGTACTTC. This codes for CASSPPGATYEQYF.

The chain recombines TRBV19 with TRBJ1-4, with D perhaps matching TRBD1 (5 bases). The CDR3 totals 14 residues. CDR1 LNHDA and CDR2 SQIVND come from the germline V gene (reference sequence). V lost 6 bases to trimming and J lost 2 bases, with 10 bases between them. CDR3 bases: TGTGCCAGTAGCCCAGGGACTACTAATGAAAAACTGTTTTTT. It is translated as CASSPGTTNEKLFF.

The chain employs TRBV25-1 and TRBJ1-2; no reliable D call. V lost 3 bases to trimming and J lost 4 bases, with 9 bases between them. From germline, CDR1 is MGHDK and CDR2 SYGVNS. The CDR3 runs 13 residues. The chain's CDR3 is CASSDTVSYGYTF. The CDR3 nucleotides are TGTGCCAGCAGTGATACGGTCTCCTATGGCTACACCTTC.

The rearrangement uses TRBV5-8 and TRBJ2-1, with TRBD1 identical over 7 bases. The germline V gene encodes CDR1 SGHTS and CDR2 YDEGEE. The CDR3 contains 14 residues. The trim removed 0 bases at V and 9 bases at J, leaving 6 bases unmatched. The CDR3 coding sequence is TGTGCCAGCAGCTTGGAGGGGGCGGTGGGTGAGCAGTTCTTC. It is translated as CASSLEGAVGEQFF.

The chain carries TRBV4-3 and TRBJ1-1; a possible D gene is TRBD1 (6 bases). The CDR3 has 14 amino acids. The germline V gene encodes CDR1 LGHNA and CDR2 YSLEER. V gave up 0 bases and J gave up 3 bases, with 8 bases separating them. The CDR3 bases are TGCGCCAGCAGCCAAGACAGGGGCTACACTGAAGCTTTCTTT. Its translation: CASSQDRGYTEAFF.

The CDR3 spells CATSRKGISYNEQFF. Written as DNA, the CDR3 is TGTGCCACCAGCAGGAAGGGGATATCCTACAATGAGCAGTTCTTC. The chain combines TRBV15 with TRBJ2-1, with a weak D call TRBD1 (5 bases). The CDR3 has 15 amino acids. With 3 bases removed from V and 1 base from J, the gap between germline ends came to 10 bases. Germline loops: CDR1 LNHNV, CDR2 YYDKDF (reference sequence).

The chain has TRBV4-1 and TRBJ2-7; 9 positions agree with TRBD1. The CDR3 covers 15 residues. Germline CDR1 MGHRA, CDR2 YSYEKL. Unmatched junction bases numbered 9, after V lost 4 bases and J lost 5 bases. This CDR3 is CASSLTGGVLHEQYF. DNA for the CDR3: TGCGCCAGCAGCCTCACAGGGGGCGTGCTCCACGAGCAGTACTTC.

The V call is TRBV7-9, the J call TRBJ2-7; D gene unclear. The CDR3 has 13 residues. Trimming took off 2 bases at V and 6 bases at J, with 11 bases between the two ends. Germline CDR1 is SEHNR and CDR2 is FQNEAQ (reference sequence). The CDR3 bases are TGTGCCAGCAGCTTACCCTTTCTAGGCGAGCAGTACTTC. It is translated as CASSLPFLGEQYF.

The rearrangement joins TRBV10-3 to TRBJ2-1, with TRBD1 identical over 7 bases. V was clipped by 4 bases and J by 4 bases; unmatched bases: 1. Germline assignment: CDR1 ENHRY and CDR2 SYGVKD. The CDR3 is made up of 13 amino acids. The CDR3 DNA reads TGTGCCATCAGTGGGGACAGTTACAATGAGCAGTTCTTC. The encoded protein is CAISGDSYNEQFF.

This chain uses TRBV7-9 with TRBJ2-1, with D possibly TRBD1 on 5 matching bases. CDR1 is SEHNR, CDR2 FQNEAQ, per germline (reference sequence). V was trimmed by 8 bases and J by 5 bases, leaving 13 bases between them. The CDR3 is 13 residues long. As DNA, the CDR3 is TGTGCCAGCGCAGGGATGGTGAACAATGAGCAGTTCTTC. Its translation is CASAGMVNNEQFF. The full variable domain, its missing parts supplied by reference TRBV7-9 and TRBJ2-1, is DTGVSQNPRHKITKRGQNVTFRCDPISEHNRLYWYRQTLGQGPEFLTYFQNEAQLEKSRLLSDRFSAERPKGSFSTLEIQRTEQGDSAMYLCASAGMVNNEQFFGPGTRLTVL.